The rows below give T cell receptor beta chains drawn from one sample of a study of blood T cell repertoires in COVID-19. TCRdb's table, derived via immunoSEQ multiplex PCR, lists solely in-frame clones and lacks some. This sample has fewer than 50,000 clones, with around 80% found just once. The specimen was peripheral blood. The receptors come from a man aged 60 to 75 with COVID-19, enrolled during active disease. Both conserved end residues are part of each CDR3. A D gene is named only where the DNA matches it firmly. Expanded clones are given a class, and other clones once, few, many or no size at all.

D,J,size,V,CDR3,DNA
TRBD1,TRBJ1-1,NA,TRBV30,CAWSGQGATEAFF,TGTGCCTGGAGTGGACAGGGGGCTACTGAAGCTTTCTTT
NA,TRBJ2-2,NA,TRBV13,CASSYSGQLTGELFF,TGTGCCAGCAGCTACTCCGGACAACTCACCGGGGAGCTGTTTTTT
NA,TRBJ1-1,NA,TRBV13,CASSAPQGLVANTEAFF,TGTGCCAGCAGCGCACCACAGGGCCTAGTAGCGAACACTGAAGCTTTCTTT
NA,TRBJ1-5,NA,TRBV7-6,CASSPTDRDQPQHF,TGTGCCAGCAGCCCGACCGACAGAGATCAGCCCCAGCATTTT
NA,TRBJ2-2,NA,TRBV3-1/TRBV3-2,CASSQGAGLIGELFF,TGTGCCAGCAGCCAAGGTGCAGGGCTGATCGGGGAGCTGTTTTTT
TRBD1,TRBJ1-2,NA,TRBV10-1,CASRMDREFDGYTF,TGCGCCAGCAGGATGGACAGGGAGTTTGATGGCTACACCTTC
NA,TRBJ1-4,NA,TRBV27,CASSLSFKEKLFF,TGTGCCAGCAGTTTATCTTTTAAAGAAAAACTGTTTTTT
NA,TRBJ1-5,NA,TRBV4-2,CASSQDVGAGGQPQHF,TGTGCCAGCAGCCAAGATGTGGGTGCGGGCGGTCAGCCCCAGCATTTT
NA,TRBJ1-6,NA,TRBV27,CASTGMGASPLHF,TGTGCCAGCACCGGTATGGGGGCTTCACCCCTCCACTTT
TRBD1,TRBJ2-7,NA,TRBV28,CASSLSGQGNYEQYF,TGTGCCAGCAGTCTCTCAGGACAGGGGAACTACGAGCAGTACTTC
TRBD1,TRBJ2-5,NA,TRBV18,CASSRTGVKTQYF,TGTGCCAGCTCACGGACAGGGGTGAAGACCCAGTACTTC
NA,TRBJ2-1,once,TRBV7-2,CASSFYEGNNEQFF,TGTGCCAGCAGCTTTTACGAGGGAAACAATGAGCAGTTCTTC
TRBD1,TRBJ1-2,NA,TRBV7-2,CASSSRTGGDGYTF,TGTGCCAGCAGCTCCAGGACAGGGGGAGATGGCTACACCTTC
NA,TRBJ2-1,once,TRBV7-3,CASSPTSNNEQFF,TGTGCCAGCAGCCCAACTAGTAACAATGAGCAGTTCTTC
NA,TRBJ1-5,NA,TRBV27,CASSLGFGRPQHF,TGTGCCAGCAGTTTGGGGTTTGGGAGGCCCCAGCATTTT
TRBD1,TRBJ1-3,NA,TRBV19,CASSMKTGASGNTIYF,TGTGCCAGTAGTATGAAGACAGGGGCCTCTGGAAACACCATATATTTT
NA,TRBJ1-1,NA,TRBV27,CASSSHLVREGTEAFF,TGTGCCAGCAGTTCTCACCTCGTCCGGGAGGGGACTGAAGCTTTCTTT
NA,TRBJ1-6,NA,TRBV27,CASSFGAASYNSPLHF,TGTGCCAGCAGTTTTGGGGCAGCCTCCTATAATTCACCCCTCCACTTT
TRBD1,TRBJ2-3,NA,TRBV19,CASSVTGRSEDTQYF,TGTGCCAGTAGTGTGACAGGGCGGTCGGAAGATACGCAGTATTTT
NA,TRBJ1-5,once,TRBV12-3/TRBV12-4,CASSFSPSAQHF,TGTGCCAGCAGTTTTTCCCCCTCGGCCCAGCATTTT
TRBD1,TRBJ1-3,once,TRBV6-5,CASTKTGVDTIYF,TGTGCCAGCACCAAGACAGGGGTGGACACCATATATTTT
NA,TRBJ2-1,NA,TRBV4-2,CASSQDPGRGNEQFF,TGTGCCAGCAGCCAAGATCCCGGTCGAGGGAATGAGCAGTTCTTC
NA,TRBJ1-5,NA,TRBV6-1,CASSEEYSGGGTKF,TGTGCCAGCAGTGAAGAATATTCGGGGGGGGGAACGAAGTTT
NA,TRBJ2-1,NA,TRBV5-8,CASGSSYNEQFF,TGTGCCAGCGGGAGCTCCTACAATGAGCAGTTCTTC
TRBD1,TRBJ2-6,NA,TRBV15,CATSRDYGQATGANVLTF,TGTGCCACCAGCAGAGATTACGGACAGGCTACTGGGGCCAACGTCCTGACTTTC
TRBD2,TRBJ2-3,NA,TRBV5-4,CASSLAGIAGREDTQYF,TGTGCCAGCAGCTTGGCCGGGATAGCGGGAAGGGAAGATACGCAGTATTTT
NA,TRBJ1-4,NA,TRBV5-1,CASSLGAGSTEKLFF,TGCGCCAGCAGCTTGGGTGCGGGAAGTACTGAAAAACTGTTTTTT
TRBD1,TRBJ1-3,NA,TRBV28,CASRVTGAGNTIYF,TGTGCCAGCAGGGTCACAGGGGCTGGAAACACCATATATTTT
TRBD2,TRBJ2-1,once,TRBV2,CASSEEGLGTNEQFF,TGTGCCAGCAGTGAAGAGGGACTAGGTACCAATGAGCAGTTCTTC
NA,TRBJ2-1,once,TRBV28,CASSLVNEQFF,TGTGCCAGCAGTCTCGTAAATGAGCAGTTCTTC
TRBD1,TRBJ2-1,NA,TRBV23-1,CASRTGGRSPYNEQFF,TGCGCCAGCCGAACAGGGGGCCGTTCTCCGTACAATGAGCAGTTCTTC
NA,TRBJ2-1,NA,TRBV7-9,CASSFGGRNEQFF,TGTGCCAGCAGCTTCGGAGGAAGGAATGAGCAGTTCTTC
NA,TRBJ2-1,NA,TRBV10-3,CASNSGGYNEQFF,TGTGCCTCAAATAGCGGAGGGTACAATGAGCAGTTCTTC
NA,TRBJ2-5,NA,TRBV3-1/TRBV3-2,CASSQVRETQYF,TGTGCCAGCAGCCAAGTCAGAGAGACCCAGTACTTC
NA,TRBJ2-3,NA,TRBV6-5,CASSQEGQSTQYF,TGTGCCAGCAGTCAGGAAGGACAGTCGACGCAGTATTTT
NA,TRBJ2-2,NA,TRBV19,CASSTPFSRWNTGELFF,TGTGCCAGTAGTACCCCATTTTCTAGATGGAACACCGGGGAGCTGTTTTTT
NA,TRBJ1-2,NA,TRBV6-2/TRBV6-3,CASSDSVYYGYTF,TGTGCCAGCAGCGACAGCGTCTACTATGGCTACACCTTC
NA,TRBJ2-7,NA,TRBV10-3,CAIQTVFYEQYF,TGTGCCATTCAGACAGTCTTCTACGAGCAGTACTTC
TRBD1,TRBJ1-5,few,TRBV7-2,CASSSGQVNQPQHF,TGTGCCAGCAGCTCCGGACAGGTTAATCAGCCCCAGCATTTT
TRBD1,TRBJ1-2,NA,TRBV19,CAIKDRLSGYTF,TGTGCCATAAAGGACAGGCTCTCCGGCTACACCTTC
NA,TRBJ1-6,few,TRBV9,CASSVGTVNSPLHF,TGTGCCAGCAGCGTAGGGACAGTGAATTCACCCCTCCACTTT
TRBD2,TRBJ2-7,NA,TRBV7-6,CASSLLVVASGSHRSSYEQYF,TGTGCCAGCAGCTTACTAGTGGTGGCTAGCGGGAGTCATCGGAGCTCCTACGAGCAGTACTTC
TRBD1,TRBJ1-2,NA,TRBV27,CASSLSYQGARDGYTF,TGTGCCAGCAGTTTATCCTACCAGGGGGCGCGGGATGGCTACACCTTC
TRBD2,TRBJ2-1,NA,TRBV7-8,CASSQRLAGGYRNEQFF,TGTGCCAGCAGCCAAAGACTAGCGGGAGGTTACCGCAATGAGCAGTTCTTC
NA,TRBJ1-2,NA,TRBV21-1,CASSSRDRVGGYTF,TGTGCCAGCAGCAGCCGGGACAGGGTTGGTGGCTACACCTTC
NA,TRBJ2-7,NA,TRBV10-3,CAISNGRYEQYF,TGTGCCATCAGTAACGGCAGGTACGAGCAGTACTTC
NA,TRBJ1-3,NA,TRBV9,CASSVAPQAGNTIYF,TGTGCCAGCAGCGTAGCTCCCCAGGCTGGAAACACCATATATTTT
TRBD1,TRBJ1-2,NA,TRBV18,CASSPDRGQNNYGYTF,TGTGCCAGCTCACCGGACAGGGGGCAGAATAACTATGGCTACACCTTC
TRBD1,TRBJ1-2,NA,TRBV18,CASSPPTGQGNLNYGYTF,TGTGCCAGCTCACCACCGACGGGACAGGGGAACTTAAACTATGGCTACACCTTC
NA,TRBJ1-1,NA,TRBV3-1/TRBV3-2,CASSIHGGQTTTEAFF,TGTGCCAGCAGCATCCATGGGGGACAAACAACCACTGAAGCTTTCTTT
TRBD1,TRBJ1-2,NA,TRBV6-1,CASREDRGRSGYTF,TGTGCCAGCAGGGAAGACAGGGGAAGAAGCGGCTACACCTTC
NA,TRBJ1-1,NA,TRBV19,CASSIGGATEAFF,TGTGCCAGTAGTATTGGGGGGGCCACTGAAGCTTTCTTT
TRBD1,TRBJ1-2,NA,TRBV7-2,CASSGAPGQGHGYTF,TGTGCCAGCAGCGGCGCGCCAGGACAGGGACACGGCTACACCTTC
TRBD2,TRBJ2-1,NA,TRBV18,CASSQGLAGEGYEQFF,TGTGCCAGCTCACAGGGGCTAGCGGGAGAGGGATATGAGCAGTTCTTC
NA,TRBJ1-3,once,TRBV7-2,CASSPRGQATGNTIYF,TGTGCCAGCAGCCCTAGGGGACAAGCGACAGGAAACACCATATATTTT
NA,TRBJ1-1,NA,TRBV28,CASIPSNRVTEAFF,TGTGCCAGCATTCCGAGTAACAGGGTCACTGAAGCTTTCTTT
NA,TRBJ2-4,NA,TRBV6-5,CASSSEAKNIQYF,TGTGCCAGCAGTTCAGAAGCCAAAAACATTCAGTACTTC
TRBD1,TRBJ1-4,few,TRBV9,CASSVGGTGETFF,TGTGCCAGCAGCGTAGGAGGGACAGGGGAGACGTTTTTT